Listed below are T cell receptor beta chains from one sample, sequenced in a study of T cells in Graves' hyperthyroidism and ophthalmopathy. TCRdb fed the multiplex PCR reads into MiXCR, producing one record per CDR3 protein. The data show around 300,000 distinct CDR3 sequences, more than 11% seen once. The sequencing sample was made of blood. Receptors originate from a woman aged 25 to 39 with Graves' hyperthyroidism. Both conserved end residues are part of each CDR3. A D gene is named only where the DNA matches it firmly. Clone size is not always given. Where it is, it says once, few, many or a class for expanded clones.

V: TRBV5-5
J: TRBJ1-1
D: NA
size: NA
CDR3: CASSSRQVNTEAFF
DNA: TGTGCCAGCAGCTCGAGACAGGTGAACACTGAAGCTTTCTTT

V: TRBV9
J: TRBJ2-7
D: NA
size: few
CDR3: CASSSPSPPYEQYF
DNA: TGTGCCAGCAGCTCTCCTAGTCCCCCCTACGAGCAGTACTTC

V: TRBV12-3/TRBV12-4
J: TRBJ2-2
D: TRBD1
size: many
CDR3: CASSLFKGAAGELFF
DNA: TGTGCCAGCAGTTTATTTAAGGGGGCGGCCGGGGAGCTGTTTTTT

V: TRBV5-4
J: TRBJ2-1
D: TRBD2
size: NA
CDR3: CASSTRGLAGYNEQFF
DNA: TGTGCCAGCAGCACCCGGGGGCTAGCGGGTTACAATGAGCAGTTCTTC

V: TRBV9
J: TRBJ1-2
D: NA
size: NA
CDR3: CASSVAASDNYGYTF
DNA: TGTGCCAGCAGCGTAGCCGCCAGCGATAACTATGGCTACACCTTC

V: TRBV10-3
J: TRBJ2-7
D: NA
size: many
CDR3: CAISEPGTKDYEQYF
DNA: TGTGCCATCAGTGAGCCAGGGACCAAAGACTACGAGCAGTACTTC

V: TRBV19
J: TRBJ2-5
D: TRBD2
size: few
CDR3: CATQLAGLETQYF
DNA: TGTGCCACCCAACTAGCGGGACTAGAGACCCAGTACTTC

V: TRBV3-1
J: TRBJ1-4
D: TRBD1
size: NA
CDR3: CASFGQGEEKLFF
DNA: TGTGCCAGCTTCGGACAGGGTGAGGAAAAACTGTTTTTT

V: TRBV30
J: TRBJ1-3
D: NA
size: NA
CDR3: CAWSGSGGNTIYF
DNA: TGTGCCTGGAGTGGGTCGGGTGGAAACACCATATATTTT

V: TRBV6-2/TRBV6-3
J: TRBJ2-1
D: TRBD2
size: NA
CDR3: CASREGFSGRVNEQFF
DNA: TGTGCCAGCAGAGAGGGGTTTAGCGGGAGAGTCAATGAGCAGTTCTTC

V: TRBV20-1
J: TRBJ1-1
D: NA
size: many
CDR3: CSATPPNLYTEAFF
DNA: TGCAGTGCCACCCCCCCAAACTTATACACTGAAGCTTTCTTT

V: TRBV20-1
J: TRBJ2-1
D: NA
size: NA
CDR3: CSAREGLAGEQFF
DNA: TGCAGTGCTAGAGAAGGGCTAGCAGGAGAGCAGTTCTTC

V: TRBV20-1
J: TRBJ2-7
D: NA
size: few
CDR3: CSARDHEQYF
DNA: TGCAGTGCTAGAGATCACGAGCAGTACTTC

V: TRBV20-1
J: TRBJ2-1
D: TRBD2
size: NA
CDR3: CSARLAEKTSSYNEQFF
DNA: TGCAGTGCTAGGCTAGCGGAAAAGACTAGCTCCTACAATGAGCAGTTCTTC

V: TRBV28
J: TRBJ1-2
D: NA
size: NA
CDR3: CASSLAELLYGYTF
DNA: TGTGCCAGCAGTTTAGCCGAATTGCTCTATGGCTACACCTTC

V: TRBV12-3/TRBV12-4
J: TRBJ2-1
D: NA
size: few
CDR3: CASRGLRQFF
DNA: TGTGCCAGCAGGGGACTGCGGCAGTTCTTC

V: TRBV11-2
J: TRBJ1-1
D: NA
size: many
CDR3: CASRSERWQSEAFF
DNA: TGTGCCAGCAGATCCGAGAGGTGGCAGTCGGAAGCTTTCTTT

V: TRBV6-6
J: TRBJ1-3
D: NA
size: NA
CDR3: CASSYGGGFGNTIYF
DNA: TGTGCCAGCAGTTACGGGGGGGGATTTGGAAACACCATATATTTT

V: TRBV29-1
J: TRBJ2-1
D: TRBD2
size: few
CDR3: CSPRLAGTNEQFF
DNA: TGCAGCCCCAGGCTAGCGGGGACCAATGAGCAGTTCTTC

V: TRBV27
J: TRBJ1-1
D: NA
size: many
CDR3: CAVGRADLNTEAFF
DNA: TGTGCCGTAGGAAGGGCAGACCTGAACACTGAAGCTTTCTTT

V: TRBV5-1
J: TRBJ2-1
D: NA
size: many
CDR3: CASSSEASYNEQFF
DNA: TGCGCCAGCAGCTCAGAGGCCTCCTACAATGAGCAGTTCTTC

V: TRBV10-1
J: TRBJ2-3
D: TRBD2
size: NA
CDR3: CASSESPRLAGGADTQYF
DNA: TGCGCCAGCAGTGAGAGTCCGAGACTAGCGGGAGGAGCAGATACGCAGTATTTT

V: TRBV7-2
J: TRBJ1-5
D: NA
size: NA
CDR3: CASAQVAGRTQPQHF
DNA: TGTGCCAGCGCCCAGGTCGCAGGGAGGACTCAGCCCCAGCATTTT

V: TRBV5-1
J: TRBJ2-7
D: TRBD1
size: NA
CDR3: CANGQQGPPYEQYF
DNA: TGCGCCAACGGCCAACAGGGGCCCCCCTACGAGCAGTACTTC

V: TRBV7-2
J: TRBJ2-7
D: NA
size: few
CDR3: CASNPGSSYEQYF
DNA: TGTGCCAGCAATCCAGGGAGCTCCTACGAGCAGTACTTC

V: TRBV18
J: TRBJ2-2
D: NA
size: NA
CDR3: CASSPGPRQGELFF
DNA: TGTGCCAGCTCTCCCGGTCCGAGGCAGGGGGAGCTGTTTTTT

V: TRBV5-6
J: TRBJ1-1
D: NA
size: NA
CDR3: CASSSRPSIMNTEAFF
DNA: TGTGCCAGCAGTTCCCGGCCGTCGATCATGAACACTGAAGCTTTCTTT

V: TRBV20-1
J: TRBJ2-7
D: TRBD2
size: many
CDR3: CSARGQGGTSGRQDEQYF
DNA: TGCAGTGCTAGAGGGCAGGGCGGGACTAGCGGGAGACAAGACGAGCAGTACTTC

V: TRBV11-3
J: TRBJ2-1
D: TRBD2
size: NA
CDR3: CASSGGASGRNNEQFF
DNA: TGTGCCAGCAGCGGAGGGGCTAGCGGGAGGAATAATGAGCAGTTCTTC

V: TRBV20-1
J: TRBJ2-7
D: TRBD2
size: few
CDR3: CSARGSGRISYEQYF
DNA: TGCAGTGCTAGAGGTAGCGGGAGAATTTCCTACGAGCAGTACTTC

V: TRBV2
J: TRBJ2-7
D: NA
size: many
CDR3: CASSATGTLFYEQYF
DNA: TGTGCCAGCAGTGCGACAGGAACTCTCTTCTACGAGCAGTACTTC

V: TRBV7-9
J: TRBJ1-1
D: TRBD1
size: NA
CDR3: CASSQEAGQGDAEAFF
DNA: TGTGCCAGCAGCCAAGAGGCCGGACAGGGCGATGCTGAAGCTTTCTTT

V: TRBV29-1
J: TRBJ2-3
D: NA
size: few
CDR3: CSVDRGQGFTDTQYF
DNA: TGCAGCGTTGATCGCGGGCAGGGATTCACAGATACGCAGTATTTT

V: TRBV6-1
J: TRBJ2-5
D: TRBD2
size: many
CDR3: CASSHWTSGREETQYF
DNA: TGTGCCAGCAGTCACTGGACTAGCGGGAGGGAAGAGACCCAGTACTTC

V: TRBV6-2/TRBV6-3
J: TRBJ2-5
D: NA
size: many
CDR3: CASSYSGYGKTQYF
DNA: TGTGCCAGCAGTTACTCCGGTTACGGAAAGACCCAGTACTTC

V: TRBV29-1
J: TRBJ2-1
D: NA
size: once
CDR3: CSVTRDSYNEQFF
DNA: TGCAGCGTCACGCGGGACAGTTACAATGAGCAGTTCTTC

V: TRBV20-1
J: TRBJ2-4
D: TRBD2
size: NA
CDR3: CSPGLHLLAKNIQYF
DNA: TGCAGTCCGGGACTACATCTTCTAGCCAAAAACATTCAGTACTTC

V: TRBV27
J: TRBJ2-1
D: NA
size: many
CDR3: CASSFTADTYNEQFF
DNA: TGTGCCAGCAGTTTTACAGCGGACACTTACAATGAGCAGTTCTTC

V: TRBV2
J: TRBJ1-2
D: TRBD1
size: few
CDR3: CASSPGTGTYGYTF
DNA: TGTGCCAGCAGCCCCGGGACAGGCACCTATGGCTACACCTTC

V: TRBV6-5
J: TRBJ1-5
D: NA
size: NA
CDR3: CASSYSGVSGQPQHF
DNA: TGTGCCAGCAGTTACTCGGGGGTATCAGGACAGCCCCAGCATTTT

V: TRBV20-1
J: TRBJ2-7
D: TRBD2
size: many
CDR3: CSAEDSGSPFTPYEQYF
DNA: TGCAGTGCTGAGGACAGCGGGAGTCCTTTTACGCCCTACGAGCAGTACTTC

V: TRBV20-1
J: TRBJ2-5
D: TRBD2
size: NA
CDR3: CSARHALAGGSETQYF
DNA: TGCAGTGCTAGACATGCTCTAGCGGGAGGTTCAGAGACCCAGTACTTC

V: TRBV12-3/TRBV12-4
J: TRBJ2-1
D: TRBD2
size: many
CDR3: CASSLVSSSGSSYNEQFF
DNA: TGTGCCAGCAGTTTAGTCTCGTCTAGCGGGAGCTCCTACAATGAGCAGTTCTTC

V: TRBV7-6
J: TRBJ2-5
D: TRBD2
size: NA
CDR3: CASSLETGTSGETQYF
DNA: TGTGCCAGCAGCTTAGAGACCGGGACTAGCGGGGAGACCCAGTACTTC

V: TRBV5-1
J: TRBJ2-3
D: NA
size: many
CDR3: CASSSDSTDTQYF
DNA: TGCGCCAGCAGCTCTGATAGCACAGATACGCAGTATTTT

V: TRBV6-2/TRBV6-3
J: TRBJ2-7
D: NA
size: many
CDR3: CATSKIGEQYF
DNA: TGTGCCACCTCAAAGATAGGCGAGCAGTACTTC

V: TRBV27
J: TRBJ1-5
D: TRBD1
size: few
CDR3: CASNDREGQPQHF
DNA: TGTGCCAGCAATGACAGGGAGGGCCAGCCCCAGCATTTT

V: TRBV6-6
J: TRBJ1-3
D: TRBD1
size: NA
CDR3: CASSYGPRTGSGNTIYF
DNA: TGTGCCAGCAGTTACGGGCCCCGGACAGGCTCTGGAAACACCATATATTTT

V: TRBV27
J: TRBJ2-1
D: NA
size: many
CDR3: CASSVDRHNEQFF
DNA: TGTGCCAGCAGTGTGGACAGACATAATGAGCAGTTCTTC

V: TRBV12-3/TRBV12-4
J: TRBJ2-7
D: TRBD2
size: many
CDR3: CASSSGAGIAGGRWEQYF
DNA: TGTGCCAGCAGTTCGGGGGCCGGGATAGCGGGAGGACGATGGGAGCAGTACTTC